These 5 T cell receptor beta chains were all obtained from the same sample, sequenced in a study of OX40 agonist ivuxolimab in advanced cancers. TCRdb's table, derived via immunoSEQ multiplex PCR, lists solely in-frame clones and lacks some. The sample has around 56,000 clones; approximately 80% are singletons. The starting material was CD4+ or CD8+ T cells sorted from blood, obtained in a trial of the OX40 agonist ivuxolimab. These receptors came from an adult with an advanced solid tumor such as melanoma, head and neck, liver or kidney cancer.

V and J are TRBV7-9 and TRBJ2-7; D is ambiguous. Germline-derived CDR1 and CDR2 are SEHNR and FQNEAQ (reference sequence). The CDR3 contains 14 residues. The germline V and J ends were trimmed by 0 bases and 3 bases, with 9 bases remaining between them. The CDR3 nucleotides read TGTGCCAGCAGCTTAGCACAGTCGAGCTACGAGCAGTACTTC. Its protein product is CASSLAQSSYEQYF.

The V and J genes are TRBV4-1 and TRBJ1-5; the D is unclear. This CDR3 is built from 13 residues. Looked up from germline, CDR1 is MGHRA and CDR2 is YSYEKL. Trimming took 3 bases from V and 0 from J, leaving 3 bases between them. The chain's CDR3 is CASSQNSNQPQHF. CDR3 nucleotides: TGCGCCAGCAGCCAGAATAGCAATCAGCCCCAGCATTTT.

This clone was counted once. This chain joins TRBV28 and TRBJ1-3; 7 bases align to TRBD1. Germline V gives CDR1 MDHEN, CDR2 SYDVKM. The CDR3 loop spans 15 amino acids. Unmatched junction bases numbered 6, after V lost 7 bases and J lost 0 bases. CDR3 in amino acids: CASKGGQLSGNTIYF. The DNA for the CDR3 is TGTGCCAGCAAGGGGGGACAGCTCTCTGGAAACACCATATATTTT.

V gene TRBV12-5 combines with J gene TRBJ1-3, with unresolved D. V was clipped by 2 bases and J by 0 bases, with 8 bases between them. CDR3 length: 15 amino acids. CDR1 is LGHNT and CDR2 is FRNRAP in the germline V gene. The DNA of the CDR3 is TGTGCTAGTGGTTTGCCCCTCCTCTCTGGAAACACCATATATTTT. It codes for CASGLPLLSGNTIYF.

This chain joins TRBV11-3 and TRBJ2-2; D is unclear. The CDR3 totals 13 residues. Germline CDR1 and CDR2: SGHNT and YENEEA. V was trimmed by 5 bases and J by 5 bases, leaving 9 bases between them. The CDR3 sequence: CASSAVTTGELFF. CDR3 nucleotide sequence: TGTGCCAGCAGCGCCGTGACAACCGGGGAGCTGTTTTTT.